Listed below are T cell receptor beta chains from one sample, sequenced in a study of blood T cell repertoires in COVID-19. TCRdb's copy holds only in-frame clones and misses some; the assay was immunoSEQ multiplex PCR. The sample has some 90,000 clones, roughly 70% seen once. The sequencing input was peripheral blood. The receptors were sampled from a woman in her fifties or sixties in a cohort sampled during active or convalescent COVID-19. Both conserved end residues are part of each CDR3. D genes are given only for firm matches. Clone size, where shown, is once, few, many, or a class for clones that have expanded.

14 | TRBJ1-2 | TRBD1 | TRBV18 | - | TGTGCCAGCTCACCGTGGACAGGGGGCTATGGCTACACCTTC | CASSPWTGGYGYTF
14 | TRBJ2-1 | TRBD2 | TRBV5-8 | few | TGTGCCAGCAGCGACGGACTAGGCTACAATGAGCAGTTCTTC | CASSDGLGYNEQFF
13 | TRBJ1-1 | TRBD1 | TRBV3-1/TRBV3-2 | - | TGTGCCAGCAGCCCCTGGGGACAGGGGGAAGCTTTCTTT | CASSPWGQGEAFF
13 | TRBJ1-1 | TRBD1 | TRBV7-8 | - | TGTGCCAGCAGCTTACAAGGCAGGGGGAAAGCTTTCTTT | CASSLQGRGKAFF
12 | TRBJ1-1 | - | TRBV4-1 | - | TGCGCCAGCAGCCAGACTAGCACTGAAGCTTTCTTT | CASSQTSTEAFF
14 | TRBJ2-7 | - | TRBV7-2 | few | TGTGCCAGCAGCTTAGCGGTGGGGCCCTACGAGCAGTACTTC | CASSLAVGPYEQYF
12 | TRBJ2-2 | - | TRBV19 | - | TGTGCCAGTACCAGGGCGGCCGGGGAGCTGTTTTTT | CASTRAAGELFF
14 | TRBJ1-4 | TRBD1 | TRBV7-9 | - | TGTGCCAGCAGCTCGGGACAGGGGAATGAAAAACTGTTTTTT | CASSSGQGNEKLFF
15 | TRBJ1-1 | TRBD1 | TRBV4-1 | - | TGCGCCAGCAGCCATCTAGGACAGGGGGCGGCGGAAGCTTTCTTT | CASSHLGQGAAEAFF
15 | TRBJ1-3 | - | TRBV20-1 | - | TGCAGTGCTAGTTTCGACAGGACTTTTGGAAACACCATATATTTT | CSASFDRTFGNTIYF
15 | TRBJ1-5 | - | TRBV5-6 | - | TGTGCCAGCAGCTTCTTTTCAGGGGACCATCAGCCCCAGCATTTT | CASSFFSGDHQPQHF
16 | TRBJ1-4 | TRBD1 | TRBV6-5 | - | TGTGCCAGCAGTTACGACAGGGAGCTAGCTAATGAAAAACTGTTTTTT | CASSYDRELANEKLFF
16 | TRBJ2-5 | TRBD1 | TRBV5-1 | - | TGCGCCAGCAGCCGCACCGGGACAGGTGGGCAAGAGACCCAGTACTTC | CASSRTGTGGQETQYF
13 | TRBJ2-1 | TRBD1 | TRBV19 | once | TGTGCCAGTAGTAGAGACAGGGGCGATGAGCAGTTCTTC | CASSRDRGDEQFF
14 | TRBJ1-2 | TRBD1 | TRBV6-5 | - | TGTGCCAGCAGTTACCGAGGGACAGGGGGTGGCTACACCTTC | CASSYRGTGGGYTF
12 | TRBJ2-3 | - | TRBV29-1 | - | TGCAGCGTTGAGCGGGGTATAGATACGCAGTATTTT | CSVERGIDTQYF
14 | TRBJ1-4 | TRBD1 | TRBV6-2/TRBV6-3 | many | TGTGCCAGCAGTCTGACAGGGAATCGCGAAAAACTGTTTTTT | CASSLTGNREKLFF
13 | TRBJ1-6 | TRBD1 | TRBV10-3 | - | TGTGCCAACGCCCGGACAGGCAATTCACCCCTCCACTTT | CANARTGNSPLHF
15 | TRBJ1-5 | - | TRBV19 | few | TGTGCCAGTGATCCGGGGACTGGGTACAATCAGCCCCAGCATTTT | CASDPGTGYNQPQHF
15 | TRBJ2-7 | TRBD2 | TRBV9 | few | TGTGCCAGCAGCGTAGGTCTAGCGGGACTCTACGAGCAGTACTTC | CASSVGLAGLYEQYF
15 | TRBJ1-6 | TRBD1 | TRBV5-1 | once | TGCGCCAGCAGCTTAAGGGGGACAGAGAATTCACCCCTCCACTTT | CASSLRGTENSPLHF
14 | TRBJ1-6 | - | TRBV7-9 | - | TGTGCCAGCACCGCAGGACAGTCGAATTCACCCCTCCACTTT | CASTAGQSNSPLHF